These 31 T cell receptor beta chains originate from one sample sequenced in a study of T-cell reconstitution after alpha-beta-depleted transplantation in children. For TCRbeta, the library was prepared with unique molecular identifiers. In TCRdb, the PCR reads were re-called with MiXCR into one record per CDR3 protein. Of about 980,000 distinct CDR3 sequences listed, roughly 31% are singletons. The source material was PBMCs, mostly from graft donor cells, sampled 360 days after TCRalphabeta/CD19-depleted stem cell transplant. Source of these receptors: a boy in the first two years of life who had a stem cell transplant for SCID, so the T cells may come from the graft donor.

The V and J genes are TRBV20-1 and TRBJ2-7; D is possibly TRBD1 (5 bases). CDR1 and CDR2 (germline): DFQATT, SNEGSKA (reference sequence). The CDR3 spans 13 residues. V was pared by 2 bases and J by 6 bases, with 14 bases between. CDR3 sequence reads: CSARQGSYCEQYF. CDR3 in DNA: TGCAGTGCTAGACAGGGCAGCTACTGCGAGCAGTACTTC.

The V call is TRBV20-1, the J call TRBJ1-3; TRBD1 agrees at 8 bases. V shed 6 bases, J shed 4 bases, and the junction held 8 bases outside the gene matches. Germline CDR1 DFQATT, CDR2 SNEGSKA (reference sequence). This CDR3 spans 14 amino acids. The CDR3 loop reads CSAERTGNGNTIYF. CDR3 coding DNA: TGCAGTGCCGAACGGACAGGGAACGGAAACACCATATATTTT.

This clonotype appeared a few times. The CDR3 region is CASSRSQRSSTDTQYF. The CDR3 coding sequence is TGTGCCAGCTCACGTTCCCAGCGGTCTAGCACAGATACGCAGTATTTT. V gene TRBV18 combines with J gene TRBJ2-3; D is perhaps TRBD2 (5 bases). The CDR3 totals 16 residues. CDR1 KGHSH and CDR2 LQKENI come from the germline V gene. The ends were cut back, 4 bases at V and 0 bases at J, with 14 bases in the middle.

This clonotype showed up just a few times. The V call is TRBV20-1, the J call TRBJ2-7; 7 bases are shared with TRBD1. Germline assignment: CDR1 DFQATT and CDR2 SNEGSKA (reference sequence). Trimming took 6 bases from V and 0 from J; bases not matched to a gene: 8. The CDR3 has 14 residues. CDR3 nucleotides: TGCAGTGCGCCCCCGGGACAGCACTCCTACGAGCAGTACTTC. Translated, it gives CSAPPGQHSYEQYF.

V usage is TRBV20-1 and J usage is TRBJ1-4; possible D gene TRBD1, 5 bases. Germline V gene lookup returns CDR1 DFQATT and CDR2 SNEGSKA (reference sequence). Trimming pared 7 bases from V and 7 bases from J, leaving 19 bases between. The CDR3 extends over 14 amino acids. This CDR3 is CSGVGGLTGEKLFF. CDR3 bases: TGCAGTGGGGTCGGGGGATTGACTGGTGAAAAACTGTTTTTT.

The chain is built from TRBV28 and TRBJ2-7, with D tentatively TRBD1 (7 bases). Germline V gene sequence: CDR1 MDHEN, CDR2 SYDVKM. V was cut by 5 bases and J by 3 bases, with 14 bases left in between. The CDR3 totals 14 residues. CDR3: CASSPQGGRYEQYF. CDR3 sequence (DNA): TGTGCCAGCAGTCCCCAGGGGGGTCGCTACGAGCAGTACTTC.

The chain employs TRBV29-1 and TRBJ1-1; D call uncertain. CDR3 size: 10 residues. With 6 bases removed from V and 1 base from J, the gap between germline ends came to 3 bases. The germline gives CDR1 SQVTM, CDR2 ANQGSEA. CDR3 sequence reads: CSVRNTEAFF. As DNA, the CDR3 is TGCAGCGTAAGGAACACTGAAGCTTTCTTT.

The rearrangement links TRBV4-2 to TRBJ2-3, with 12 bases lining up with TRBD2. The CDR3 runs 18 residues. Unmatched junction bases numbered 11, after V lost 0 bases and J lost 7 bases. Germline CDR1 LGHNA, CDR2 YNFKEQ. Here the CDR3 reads CASSQDWASGGASYTQYF. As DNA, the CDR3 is TGTGCCAGCAGCCAAGATTGGGCTAGCGGGGGGGCCTCCTATACGCAGTATTTT.

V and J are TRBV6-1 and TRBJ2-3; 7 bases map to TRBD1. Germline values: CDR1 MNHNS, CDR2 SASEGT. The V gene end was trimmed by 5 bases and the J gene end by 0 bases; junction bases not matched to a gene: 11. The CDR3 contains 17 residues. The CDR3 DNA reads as TGTGCCAGCAGTCCCGAGCCAGGGGGTTATAGCACAGATACGCAGTATTTT. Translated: CASSPEPGGYSTDTQYF.

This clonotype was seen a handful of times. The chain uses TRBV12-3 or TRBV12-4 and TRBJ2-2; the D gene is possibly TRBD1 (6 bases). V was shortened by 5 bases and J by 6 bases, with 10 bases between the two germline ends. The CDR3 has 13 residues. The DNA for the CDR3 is TGTGCCAGCAGTCGACAGGTGCCCGGGGAGCTGTTTTTT. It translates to CASSRQVPGELFF.

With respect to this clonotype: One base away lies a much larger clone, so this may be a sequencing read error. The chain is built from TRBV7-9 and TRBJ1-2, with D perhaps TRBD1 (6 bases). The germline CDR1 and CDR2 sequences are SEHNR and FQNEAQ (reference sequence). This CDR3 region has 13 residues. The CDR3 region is CASSPDSNNGYTF. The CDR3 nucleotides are TGTGCCAGCAGCCCGGACAGTAACAATGGCTACACCTTC.

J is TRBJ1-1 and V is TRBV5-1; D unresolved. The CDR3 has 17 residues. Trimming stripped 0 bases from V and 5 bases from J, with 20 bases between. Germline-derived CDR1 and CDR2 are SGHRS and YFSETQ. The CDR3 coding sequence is TGCGCCAGCAGCTTGGGTGCGGACCCAGCCGGGGAGACTGAAGCTTTCTTT. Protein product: CASSLGADPAGETEAFF.

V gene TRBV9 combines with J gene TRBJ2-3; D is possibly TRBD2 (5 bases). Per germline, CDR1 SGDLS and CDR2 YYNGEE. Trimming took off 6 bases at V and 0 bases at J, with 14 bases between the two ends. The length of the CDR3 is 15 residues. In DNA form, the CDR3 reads TGTGCCAGCACCCGGGTGCCGGGAAGCACAGATACGCAGTATTTT. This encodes CASTRVPGSTDTQYF.

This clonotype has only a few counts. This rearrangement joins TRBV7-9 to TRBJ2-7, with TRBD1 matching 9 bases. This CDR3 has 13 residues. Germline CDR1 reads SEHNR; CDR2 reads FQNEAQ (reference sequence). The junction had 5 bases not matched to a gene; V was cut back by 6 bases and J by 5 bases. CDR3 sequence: CASRRGQGNEQYF. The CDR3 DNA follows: TGTGCCAGCAGACGAGGACAGGGGAACGAGCAGTACTTC.

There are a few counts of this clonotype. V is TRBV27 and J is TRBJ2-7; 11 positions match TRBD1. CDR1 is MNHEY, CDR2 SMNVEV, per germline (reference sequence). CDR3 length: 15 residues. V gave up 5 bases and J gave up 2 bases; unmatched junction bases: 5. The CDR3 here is CASSARDRGAYEQYF. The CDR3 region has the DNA TGTGCCAGCAGTGCGAGGGACAGGGGGGCCTACGAGCAGTACTTC.

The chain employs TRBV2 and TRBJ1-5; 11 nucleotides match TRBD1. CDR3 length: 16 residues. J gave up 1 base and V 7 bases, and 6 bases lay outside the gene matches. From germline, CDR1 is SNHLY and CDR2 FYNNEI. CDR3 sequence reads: CASKGQGGLSNQPQHF. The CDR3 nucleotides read TGTGCCAGCAAGGGACAGGGGGGCCTCAGCAATCAGCCCCAGCATTTT.

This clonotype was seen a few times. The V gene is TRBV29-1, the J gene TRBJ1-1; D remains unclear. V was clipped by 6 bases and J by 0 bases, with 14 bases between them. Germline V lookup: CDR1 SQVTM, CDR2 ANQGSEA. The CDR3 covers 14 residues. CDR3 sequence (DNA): TGCAGCGTCGGAGGGATACAGTTGAACACTGAAGCTTTCTTT. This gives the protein CSVGGIQLNTEAFF.

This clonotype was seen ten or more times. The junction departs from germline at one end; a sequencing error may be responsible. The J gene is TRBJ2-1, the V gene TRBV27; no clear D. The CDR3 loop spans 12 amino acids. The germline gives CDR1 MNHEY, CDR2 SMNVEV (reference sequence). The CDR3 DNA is TGTGCCAGCAGAAGAAAGCACAATGAACAGTTCTTC. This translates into CASRRKHNEQFF.

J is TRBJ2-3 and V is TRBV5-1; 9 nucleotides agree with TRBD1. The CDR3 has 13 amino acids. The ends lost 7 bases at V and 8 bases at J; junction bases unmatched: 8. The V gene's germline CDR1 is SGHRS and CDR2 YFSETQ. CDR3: CASDRGEAGTQYF. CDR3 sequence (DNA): TGCGCCAGCGACAGGGGGGAGGCGGGTACGCAGTATTTT. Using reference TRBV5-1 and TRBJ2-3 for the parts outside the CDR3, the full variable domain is KAGVTQTPRYLIKTRGQQVTLSCSPISGHRSVSWYQQTPGQGLQFLFEYFSETQRNKGNFPGRFSGRQFSNSRSEMNVSTLELGDSALYLCASDRGEAGTQYFGPGTRLTVL.

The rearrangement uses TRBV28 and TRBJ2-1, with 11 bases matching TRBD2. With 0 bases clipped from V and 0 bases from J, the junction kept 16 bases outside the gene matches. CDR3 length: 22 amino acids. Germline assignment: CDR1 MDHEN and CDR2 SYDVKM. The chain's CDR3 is CASSLWGIAGGRSLSSYNEQFF. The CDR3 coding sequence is TGTGCCAGCAGTTTATGGGGGATAGCGGGGGGGCGAAGTCTATCCTCCTACAATGAGCAGTTCTTC.

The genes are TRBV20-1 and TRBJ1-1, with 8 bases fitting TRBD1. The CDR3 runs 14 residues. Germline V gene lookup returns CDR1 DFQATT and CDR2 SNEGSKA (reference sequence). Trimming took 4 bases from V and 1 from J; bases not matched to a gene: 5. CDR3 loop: CSAKKDRANTEAFF. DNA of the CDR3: TGCAGTGCTAAAAAGGACAGGGCGAACACTGAAGCTTTCTTT.

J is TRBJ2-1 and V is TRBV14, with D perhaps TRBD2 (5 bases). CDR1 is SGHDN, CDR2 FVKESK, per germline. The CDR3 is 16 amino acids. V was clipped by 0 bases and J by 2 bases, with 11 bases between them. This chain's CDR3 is CASSQEWLATYNEQFF. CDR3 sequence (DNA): TGTGCCAGCAGCCAAGAATGGCTAGCCACCTACAATGAGCAGTTCTTC.

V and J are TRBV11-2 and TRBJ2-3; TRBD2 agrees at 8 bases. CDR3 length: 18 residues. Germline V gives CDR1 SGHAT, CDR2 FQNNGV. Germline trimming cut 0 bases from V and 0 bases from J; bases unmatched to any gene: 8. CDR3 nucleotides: TGTGCCAGCAGCTTAGACTTGGGACTAGGCACTAGCACAGATACGCAGTATTTT. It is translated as CASSLDLGLGTSTDTQYF.

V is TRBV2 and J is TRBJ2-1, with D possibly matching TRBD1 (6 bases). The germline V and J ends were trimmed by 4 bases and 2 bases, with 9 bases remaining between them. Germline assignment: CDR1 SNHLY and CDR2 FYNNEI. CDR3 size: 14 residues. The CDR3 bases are TGTGCCAGCAGTGCAAACAGGGCCTACAATGAGCAGTTCTTC. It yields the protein CASSANRAYNEQFF.

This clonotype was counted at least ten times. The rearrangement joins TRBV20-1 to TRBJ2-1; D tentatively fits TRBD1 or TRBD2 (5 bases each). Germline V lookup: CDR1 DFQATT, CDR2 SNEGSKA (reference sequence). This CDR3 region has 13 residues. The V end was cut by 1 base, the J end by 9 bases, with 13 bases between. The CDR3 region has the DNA TGCAGTGCTAGAGTGTCCGGGGCGGGTGAGCAGTTCTTC. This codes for CSARVSGAGEQFF.

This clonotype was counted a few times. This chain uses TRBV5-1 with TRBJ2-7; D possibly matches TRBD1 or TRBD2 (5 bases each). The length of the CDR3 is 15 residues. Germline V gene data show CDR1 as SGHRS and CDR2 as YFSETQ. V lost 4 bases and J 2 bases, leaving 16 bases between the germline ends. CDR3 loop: CASSRVVGVAYEQYF. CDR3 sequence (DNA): TGCGCCAGCAGCCGCGTCGTGGGGGTTGCCTACGAGCAGTACTTC.

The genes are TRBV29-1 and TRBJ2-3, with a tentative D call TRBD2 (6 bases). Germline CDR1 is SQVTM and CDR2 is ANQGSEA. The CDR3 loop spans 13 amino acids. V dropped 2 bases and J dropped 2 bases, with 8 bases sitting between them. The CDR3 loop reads CSVEWDFTDTQYF. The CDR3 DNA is TGCAGCGTTGAATGGGACTTCACAGATACGCAGTATTTT.

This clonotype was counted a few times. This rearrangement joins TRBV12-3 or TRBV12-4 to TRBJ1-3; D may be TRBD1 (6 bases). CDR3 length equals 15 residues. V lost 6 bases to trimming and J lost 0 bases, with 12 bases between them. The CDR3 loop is CASRPDRLSGNTIYF. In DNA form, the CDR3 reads TGTGCCAGCAGACCCGACAGGCTCTCTGGAAACACCATATATTTT.

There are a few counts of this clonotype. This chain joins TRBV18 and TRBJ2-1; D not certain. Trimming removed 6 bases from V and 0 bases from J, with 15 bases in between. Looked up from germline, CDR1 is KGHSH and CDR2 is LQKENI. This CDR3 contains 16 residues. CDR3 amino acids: CASSPGRKSSYNEQFF. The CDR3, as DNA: TGTGCCAGCTCTCCCGGACGGAAGAGCTCCTACAATGAGCAGTTCTTC.

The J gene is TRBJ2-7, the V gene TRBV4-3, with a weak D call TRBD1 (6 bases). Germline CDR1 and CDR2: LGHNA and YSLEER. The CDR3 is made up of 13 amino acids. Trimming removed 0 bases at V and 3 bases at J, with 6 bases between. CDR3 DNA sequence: TGCGCCAGCAGCCAAGAACAGGGCTACGAGCAGTACTTC. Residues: CASSQEQGYEQYF.

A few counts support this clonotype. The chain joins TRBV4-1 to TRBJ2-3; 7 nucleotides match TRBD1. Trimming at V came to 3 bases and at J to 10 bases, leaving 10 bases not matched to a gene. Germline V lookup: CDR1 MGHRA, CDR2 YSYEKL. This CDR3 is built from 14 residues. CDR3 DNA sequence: TGCGCCAGCAGCCAGACATCCGGGACAGAAGCGCAGTATTTT. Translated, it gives CASSQTSGTEAQYF.